This TCR delta chain was retrieved from a study of gamma-delta T cells after stem cell transplantation. TCRdb called clones from the RT-PCR reads again using CATT. The sample has about 3,000 delta-chain clones, 1.5% to 2% seen once. There are a few counts of this clone. The sample has other DNA sequences that encode this CDR3 too. Sequenced: gamma-delta T cells. This TCR derives from a human donor. It is not recorded whose cells these are; they may come from a transplant donor.

CDR3 sequence reads: CACDTVGISADKLIF. In DNA form, the CDR3 reads TGTGCCTGTGACACGGTCGGGATATCGGCCGATAAACTCATCTTT. V gene TRDV2 combines with J gene TRDJ1, with a tentative D call TRDD3 (6 bases). In germline, CDR1 is GEAIGNYY, CDR2 EKD. CDR3 length: 15 amino acids. Deletions cut 1 base from V and 3 bases from J, with 14 bases between.